These 25 T cell receptor beta chains came from one sample sequenced in a study of T cells in Graves' hyperthyroidism and ophthalmopathy. Amplified regions were TCR beta CDR3 sequences from RNA transcripts. Using the HTBI primer set, a first-round RT-PCR was run on the TCR CDR3. From the multiplex PCR reads, TCRdb called clonotypes with MiXCR, one entry per CDR3 protein. The data show about 700,000 distinct CDR3 sequences, approximately 15% seen once. Sequencing was performed on blood. These receptors all stem from a woman aged 18-29 years with Graves' hyperthyroidism.

V and J are TRBV14 and TRBJ2-1; 10 bases are a match to TRBD2. The CDR3 length is 15 residues. Unmatched junction bases numbered 1, after V lost 5 bases and J lost 0 bases. Germline-derived CDR1 and CDR2 are SGHDN and FVKESK. The CDR3 region is CASSSGGASYNEQFF. The CDR3 coding sequence is TGTGCCAGCAGCAGCGGGGGGGCCTCCTACAATGAGCAGTTCTTC.

This clonotype was seen many times. The chain couples TRBV7-9 to TRBJ2-3; 11 positions agree with TRBD2. This CDR3 region has 13 residues. V gave up 7 bases and J gave up 8 bases; unmatched junction bases: 5. Germline CDR1 reads SEHNR; CDR2 reads FQNEAQ (reference sequence). CDR3 region: CASKLAGEVTQYF. The CDR3 DNA follows: TGTGCCAGCAAACTAGCGGGAGAAGTTACGCAGTATTTT.

Many counts were recorded for this clonotype. V usage is TRBV18 and J usage is TRBJ2-1; D not certain. The CDR3 is 14 residues long. Trimming stripped 6 bases from V and 0 bases from J, with 9 bases between. Germline CDR1 KGHSH, CDR2 LQKENI. CDR3 bases: TGTGCCAGCTCTCTTTGGGGCTCCTACAATGAGCAGTTCTTC. Amino acid sequence: CASSLWGSYNEQFF.

This clonotype was counted between two and nine times. This chain joins TRBV29-1 and TRBJ2-3; no definite D call. Germline V CDR1 and CDR2: SQVTM, ANQGSEA. V lost 4 bases and J lost 3, with 5 bases in between. The CDR3 has 11 amino acids. The DNA of the CDR3 is TGCAGCGTTGTAGGTACAGATACGCAGTATTTT. Protein product: CSVVGTDTQYF.

DNA for the CDR3: TGTGCCAGCAGTTTTCCACTGACAGGGGGGACAGATACGCAGTATTTT. This gives the protein CASSFPLTGGTDTQYF. The chain has TRBV28 and TRBJ2-3; 9 bases match TRBD1. Germline V gives CDR1 MDHEN, CDR2 SYDVKM. J lost 3 bases, V lost 3 bases, and 7 bases had no gene match. This CDR3 is built from 16 residues.

The chain recombines TRBV12-3 or TRBV12-4 with TRBJ2-2; D may be TRBD1 (8 bases). V was trimmed by 5 bases and J by 7 bases, leaving 17 bases between them. The CDR3 length is 15 residues. CDR3 sequence reads: CASSSGTGDIGELFF. DNA for the CDR3: TGTGCCAGCAGTAGCGGGACAGGAGACATCGGGGAGCTGTTTTTT.

This clonotype was seen ten or more times. The chain carries TRBV13 and TRBJ1-5; D gene ambiguous. The germline gives CDR1 PRHDT, CDR2 FYEKMQ (reference sequence). The CDR3 has 15 amino acids. The V and J ends lost 2 bases and 2 bases respectively, with 10 bases between them. DNA of the CDR3: TGTGCCAGCAGCTTATCGAGCTTAGGCAATCAGCCCCAGCATTTT. It encodes CASSLSSLGNQPQHF. The full variable domain, in which reference TRBV13 and TRBJ1-5 provide the parts outside the CDR3, is AAGVIQSPRHLIKEKRETATLKCYPIPRHDTVYWYQQGPGQDPQFLISFYEKMQSDKGSIPDRFSAQQFSDYHSELNMSSLELGDSALYFCASSLSSLGNQPQHFGDGTRLSIL.

This clonotype occurred many times. This rearrangement joins TRBV24-1 to TRBJ1-2; a weak D match, TRBD1 (6 bases). Per germline, CDR1 KGHDR and CDR2 SFDVKD. There are 13 residues in the CDR3. The V gene lost 9 bases and the J gene lost 2 bases, with 12 bases spanning the gap. CDR3 sequence: CATAPTGNYGYTF. The CDR3 bases are TGTGCCACCGCCCCAACAGGGAACTATGGCTACACCTTC.

The table lists this clonotype with a few counts. The chain is built from TRBV10-2 and TRBJ2-2; TRBD2 matches at 8 bases. After removal of 5 bases from V and 7 bases from J, the junction contained 9 bases not matched to a gene. The CDR3 loop spans 15 amino acids. Germline loops: CDR1 WSHSY, CDR2 SAAADI. The CDR3 DNA reads TGCGCCAGCAGTACGGGACTAGTCTACAGCGGGGAGCTGTTTTTT. Protein: CASSTGLVYSGELFF.

This clonotype showed up many times. The chain is built from TRBV7-9 and TRBJ2-7, with D possibly matching TRBD2 (5 bases). The CDR3 has 14 amino acids. The V and J ends lost 1 base and 5 bases respectively, with 12 bases between them. Germline values: CDR1 SEHNR, CDR2 FQNEAQ (reference sequence). The CDR3 here is CASSLVPRVHEQYF. The CDR3 DNA follows: TGTGCCAGCAGCTTAGTGCCGCGGGTACACGAGCAGTACTTC. Filled out from reference TRBV7-9 and TRBJ2-7, the complete variable domain reads DTGVSQNPRHKITKRGQNVTFRCDPISEHNRLYWYRQTLGQGPEFLTYFQNEAQLEKSRLLSDRFSAERPKGSFSTLEIQRTEQGDSAMYLCASSLVPRVHEQYFGPGTRLTVT.

This clonotype was seen repeatedly, ten times or more. The genes are TRBV3-1 and TRBJ2-7; TRBD2 aligns across 9 bases. The ends lost 3 bases at V and 6 bases at J; junction bases unmatched: 6. The CDR3 runs 14 residues. Germline values: CDR1 LGHDT, CDR2 YNNKEL (reference sequence). The chain's CDR3 is CASSHAFSGGEQYF. The CDR3 DNA reads as TGTGCCAGCAGCCACGCTTTTAGCGGGGGCGAGCAGTACTTC.

The chain joins TRBV30 to TRBJ1-1; the D is unclear. The CDR3 covers 13 residues. V was pared by 5 bases and J by 3 bases, with 13 bases between. CDR1 is GTSNPN, CDR2 SVGIG, per germline (reference sequence). This CDR3 is CAWWRALYTEAFF. Written as DNA, the CDR3 is TGTGCCTGGTGGCGGGCGTTGTACACTGAAGCTTTCTTT.

The chain recombines TRBV2 with TRBJ2-3, with D perhaps TRBD2 (5 bases). V lost 7 bases and J lost 8, with 13 bases in between. Germline V CDR1 and CDR2: SNHLY, FYNNEI. The CDR3 has 12 residues. The CDR3, as DNA: TGTGCCAGCATCCGGGAATGGGGTACGCAGTATTTT. Translated, it gives CASIREWGTQYF.

The chain combines TRBV27 with TRBJ2-2; TRBD1 matches 7 bases. The CDR3 totals 15 residues. Trimming cost V 4 bases and J 4 bases; bases outside gene matches: 6. The germline CDR1 and CDR2 sequences are MNHEY and SMNVEV (reference sequence). The CDR3 coding sequence is TGTGCCAGCAGTTCCCGGGACAGACCCACCGGGGAGCTGTTTTTT. This translates into CASSSRDRPTGELFF.

The table lists this clonotype with a few counts. J is TRBJ2-3 and V is TRBV10-3; D is ambiguous. V was trimmed by 10 bases and J by 2 bases, leaving 13 bases between them. The CDR3 extends over 13 amino acids. Per the germline V gene, CDR1 is ENHRY and CDR2 is SYGVKD. In DNA form, the CDR3 reads TGTGCCACCGAGGCCTTGAACACAGATACGCAGTATTTT. It codes for CATEALNTDTQYF.

A note on this clonotype: This CDR3 is missing its conserved last phenylalanine or tryptophan, likely due to a read error. This chain connects TRBV4-3 to TRBJ2-3; the D gene could be TRBD1 or TRBD2 (5 bases each). The CDR3 is 17 residues long. Germline V gives CDR1 LGHNA, CDR2 YSLEER. V lost 3 bases and J lost 3, with 19 bases in between. As DNA, the CDR3 is TGCGCCAGCAGCCACGGTAGAGGGGCGCTCTCTACAGATACGCAGTATATT. It translates to CASSHGRGALSTDTQYI.

This clonotype was seen at least ten times. This chain joins TRBV7-3 and TRBJ2-2; D possibly matches TRBD1 or TRBD2 (5 bases each). CDR1 SGHTA and CDR2 FQGTGA come from the germline V gene. The CDR3 is 12 residues long. Trimming left V 8 bases short and J 4 bases short, with 8 bases between. CDR3 region: CASDGGTGELFF. The CDR3 nucleotides read TGTGCCAGCGATGGGGGCACCGGGGAGCTGTTTTTT.

This clonotype was seen many times. The chain carries TRBV7-8 and TRBJ1-3; possible D gene TRBD1, 5 bases. CDR3 size: 13 residues. Germline CDR1 and CDR2: SGHVS and FQNEAQ. The germline V and J ends were trimmed by 5 bases and 9 bases, with 14 bases remaining between them. The CDR3 loop reads CASSGAGEATIYF. The CDR3 region has the DNA TGTGCCAGCAGCGGGGCGGGGGAAGCCACCATATATTTT.

This clonotype was seen a few times. V gene TRBV6-1 combines with J gene TRBJ2-5, with 14 bases lining up with TRBD2. There are 17 residues in the CDR3. Germline V lookup: CDR1 MNHNS, CDR2 SASEGT. V gave up 6 bases and J gave up 10 bases; unmatched junction bases: 16. The CDR3 loop reads CASSPLPGLAGEAVQYF. The CDR3 bases are TGTGCCAGCAGCCCCCTCCCGGGACTAGCGGGAGAAGCAGTCCAGTACTTC.

For this clonotype: Given the absence of the conserved phenylalanine or tryptophan at the CDR3 end, a read error is likely. The V call is TRBV20-1, the J call TRBJ1-3, with no clear D. In germline, CDR1 is DFQATT, CDR2 SNEGSKA (reference sequence). The length of the CDR3 is 13 residues. In DNA form, the CDR3 reads TGCAGTGCTAGAGTTCAATCTGGAAACGCCATATATCTT. Protein product: CSARVQSGNAIYL.

This clonotype showed up many times. The chain couples TRBV28 to TRBJ1-5, with D possibly matching TRBD1 (5 bases). V lost 5 bases, J lost 11 bases, and 22 bases lay in between. This CDR3 has 15 residues. Germline loops: CDR1 MDHEN, CDR2 SYDVKM. In nucleotides, the CDR3 is TGTGCCAGCAGTCCACTCCTAGGGGAAGTGGAGGCCCAGCATTTT. This sequence encodes CASSPLLGEVEAQHF.

The chain employs TRBV24-1 and TRBJ2-5; no clear D gene. This CDR3 is 13 amino acids long. Germline V lookup: CDR1 KGHDR, CDR2 SFDVKD. Trimming removed 3 bases at V and 6 bases at J, with 10 bases between. CDR3 sequence (DNA): TGTGCCACCAGTGATCCGGCCATTAAGACCCAGTACTTC. Protein: CATSDPAIKTQYF.

In its sample, this clonotype was seen a few times. The genes are TRBV20-1 and TRBJ2-7, with D possibly being TRBD2 (5 bases). V lost 0 bases, J lost 0 bases, and 15 bases lay in between. This CDR3 contains 16 residues. Germline V gene data show CDR1 as DFQATT and CDR2 as SNEGSKA (reference sequence). In DNA, the CDR3 is TGCAGTGCTAGAGATGGCGGCGGACTCAGCTCCTACGAGCAGTACTTC. This gives the protein CSARDGGGLSSYEQYF.

This clonotype has just a few counts. V usage is TRBV7-2 and J usage is TRBJ1-2; D is possibly TRBD1 (6 bases). This CDR3 region has 12 residues. Trimming left V 5 bases short and J 8 bases short, with 12 bases between. Germline V lookup: CDR1 SGHTA, CDR2 FQGNSA. Here the CDR3 reads CASSLTGLGYTF. CDR3 DNA sequence: TGTGCCAGCAGCCTGACAGGTCTAGGCTACACCTTC.

There are a few counts of this clonotype. An end of the junction does not agree with germline; a read error may underlie this. The genes are TRBV7-7 and TRBJ2-5; D is perhaps TRBD2 (6 bases). The CDR3 consists of 16 residues. Germline V lookup: CDR1 SSHAT, CDR2 FNYEAQ (reference sequence). CDR3: CASSPKGGARGETQYF. The CDR3 bases are TGTGCTAGCAGCCCCAAGGGAGGAGCGAGAGGCGAGACCCAGTACTTC.